The 21 T cell receptor beta chains presented below share a single source sample, sequenced in a study of monozygotic twins with inflammatory bowel disease. Reprocessing the 5' RACE reads, TCRdb reports a single entry for every CDR3 protein and omits DNA. This repertoire includes 310,000 or so distinct CDR3 sequences. The sequenced sample consisted of blood. The source of these receptors is a human donor with ulcerative colitis or Crohn's disease, or a healthy co-twin of an affected twin (not recorded which).

The rearrangement joins TRBV11-2 to TRBJ2-5; TCRdb lists TRBD1, though no DNA is available to test this call. CDR3 length: 15 amino acids. In germline, CDR1 is SGHAT, CDR2 FQNNGV. The CDR3 here is CASSHGNLVQETQYF.

The chain carries TRBV30 and TRBJ1-1. Germline CDR1 GTSNPN, CDR2 SVGIG (reference sequence). CDR3 size: 12 residues. The CDR3 here is CAWSVRRTEAFF.

The chain combines TRBV19 with TRBJ2-6. There are 13 residues in the CDR3. Germline values: CDR1 LNHDA, CDR2 SQIVND (reference sequence). The CDR3 loop is CASGSSGANVLTF. Full variable domain (missing parts from reference TRBV19 and TRBJ2-6): DGGITQSPKYLFRKEGQNVTLSCEQNLNHDAMYWYRQDPGQGLRLIYYSQIVNDFQKGDIAEGYSVSREKKESFPLTVTSAQKNPTAFYLCASGSSGANVLTFGAGSRLTVL.

V is TRBV11-2 and J is TRBJ1-1. Germline V lookup: CDR1 SGHAT, CDR2 FQNNGV. This CDR3 has 14 amino acids. CDR3 region: CASSFRSGNTEAFF.

The chain recombines TRBV25-1 with TRBJ2-5; TCRdb selects TRBD2, and the lack of DNA leaves this call unchecked. This CDR3 has 17 residues. Germline CDR1 is MGHDK and CDR2 is SYGVNS. The CDR3 sequence is CASSESGLAAYQETQYF.

The V gene is TRBV27, the J gene TRBJ1-2; TCRdb selects TRBD1, and the lack of DNA leaves this call unchecked. Germline assignment: CDR1 MNHEY and CDR2 SMNVEV (reference sequence). The CDR3 is 15 amino acids. The CDR3: CASSSPGQGANGYTF.

V and J are TRBV4-1 and TRBJ2-7; the TCRdb D gene call, TRBD1, has no DNA to confirm it. Germline V gene sequence: CDR1 MGHRA, CDR2 YSYEKL. The CDR3 extends over 16 amino acids. The CDR3 loop reads CASSQGPTDRGREQYF.

The gene calls are TRBV6-6 and TRBJ2-7. Per the germline V gene, CDR1 is MNHNY and CDR2 is SVGAGI (reference sequence). The CDR3 is 11 amino acids. The CDR3 reads CASSYSFEQYF.

This chain links TRBV28 with TRBJ1-5; TCRdb indicates TRBD1, and absent DNA this call remains unverified. CDR1 and CDR2 (germline): MDHEN, SYDVKM. The CDR3 sequence is 14 residues long. This chain's CDR3 is CASSLPGYGQPQHF.

The chain uses TRBV4-1 and TRBJ1-6; TCRdb lists TRBD1, though no DNA is available to test this call. The CDR3 length is 15 residues. Per germline, CDR1 MGHRA and CDR2 YSYEKL. The CDR3 protein is CASSQGTGSESPLHF.

CDR3 sequence reads: CASSLRMSQASTEAFF. The chain couples TRBV5-5 to TRBJ1-1. The CDR3 spans 16 residues. The germline V gene encodes CDR1 SGHKS and CDR2 YYEKEE (reference sequence).

CDR3 protein: CASSDPQGGGNEQFF. This chain links TRBV10-1 with TRBJ2-1; there is no DNA to check the TCRdb D call of TRBD2. CDR3 length equals 15 residues. Germline V gene data show CDR1 as WNHNN and CDR2 as SYGVQD (reference sequence).

This chain connects TRBV18 to TRBJ2-5. The CDR3 sequence is 13 residues long. Germline loops: CDR1 KGHSH, CDR2 LQKENI. CDR3 sequence: CASSPSGEETQYF.

V gene TRBV20-1 combines with J gene TRBJ2-5; TCRdb gives TRBD1 as the D gene, but with no DNA this cannot be confirmed. Germline V lookup: CDR1 DFQATT, CDR2 SNEGSKA (reference sequence). The CDR3 is 15 amino acids. This CDR3 is CSVQPTGYRFGSQYF.

The CDR3 is CSARRGNQETQYF. J is TRBJ2-5 and V is TRBV20-1. The CDR3 runs 13 residues. From germline, CDR1 is DFQATT and CDR2 SNEGSKA (reference sequence).

The genes are TRBV6-5 and TRBJ1-2. The CDR3 extends over 12 amino acids. Per the germline V gene, CDR1 is MNHEY and CDR2 is SVGAGI. This CDR3 is CASSKGPYGYTF.

The chain uses TRBV28 and TRBJ1-5. This CDR3 is 15 amino acids long. Germline-derived CDR1 and CDR2 are MDHEN and SYDVKM. CDR3 region: CASRTPFQGTQPQHF.

The V gene is TRBV7-9, the J gene TRBJ2-7. The CDR3 spans 13 residues. The germline V gene encodes CDR1 SEHNR and CDR2 FQNEAQ (reference sequence). CDR3 amino acids: CASSPQRRYEQYF.

The gene calls are TRBV5-1 and TRBJ2-7; TCRdb returns TRBD2, unconfirmable since there is no DNA. This CDR3 region has 14 residues. Germline-derived CDR1 and CDR2 are SGHRS and YFSETQ. The CDR3 is CASSFLSSGYEQYF.

The genes are TRBV28 and TRBJ1-3. The CDR3 contains 14 residues. Germline CDR1 reads MDHEN; CDR2 reads SYDVKM. The CDR3 is CASSLYGAGNTIYF.

This chain uses TRBV20-1 with TRBJ2-7. Looked up from germline, CDR1 is DFQATT and CDR2 is SNEGSKA (reference sequence). CDR3 size: 13 residues. CDR3 in amino acids: CSARQDGSYEQYF.